The clone carrying this T cell receptor (beta chain) appeared a single time. CDR1 SGHVS and CDR2 FNYEAQ come from the germline V gene. The length of the CDR3 is 16 residues. V was pared by 4 bases and J by 7 bases, with 6 bases of the junction left unmatched. This entry comes from a study of PD-L1 blockade in urothelial cancer. Study overall: Men with urothelial cancer arising in the bladder made up twenty-five of 29 patients. T cells were recovered from blood samples at a median of around 150,000.

The time point here: peripheral blood 6 weeks after treatment start. Samples spanned pretreatment and treatment, with 1 to 8 time points per patient. Templates that were synthetic TCR analogs were spiked into each PCR. TCRdb's table, derived via immunoSEQ multiplex PCR, lists solely in-frame clones and lacks some. The repertoire includes 95,000 to 150,000 clones, about 82% of them detected once, and roughly 2.4% sits in the top ten. This chain links TRBV7-6 with TRBJ2-1; 14 bases fit TRBD2. The sample consisted of PBMCs, taken around atezolizumab (anti-PD-L1) treatment. The sequence was collected from a man aged 45-60 years with urothelial cancer. The CDR3 nucleotides read TGTGCCAGCAGCTCCGGGACTAGCGGGAGAGAGAATGAGCAGTTCTTC. This codes for CASSSGTSGRENEQFF.